Following are 24 T cell receptor beta chains from one sample sequenced in a study of neurological immune-mediated disorders (dated by TCRdb to about 2019). The sample's time point label is to be understood as: longitudinal time-point 1 (baseline). Libraries were constructed by 5' RACE. Sequencing took place on an Illumina HiSeq 2500. The public sequencing data were trimmed at Q25 with fastp and processed into clonotypes with MiXCR by TCRdb, which kept only in-frame beta chains. Rows merge per CDR3 protein into single entries with the most common DNA and genes. For this sample the table gives 50,000 to 70,000 distinct CDR3 sequences, of which approximately 11% were detected only once. The top ten clonotypes cover 6% to 8.5% of the sample. Input material: PBMCs. Receptors were obtained from a male donor with HTLV-1-associated myelopathy (HAM/TSP).

On this clonotype itself: A much larger clone is a single base away; this may be a read error. The chain links TRBV11-3 to TRBJ2-7; D unresolved. Germline loops: CDR1 SGHNT, CDR2 YENEEA. With 0 bases removed from V and 2 bases from J, the gap between germline ends came to 8 bases. This CDR3 region has 14 residues. CDR3 DNA: TGTGCCAGCAGCTTAGAGGCCCCCACCTACGAGCAGTACTTC. Translating gives CASSLEAPTYEQYF.

This clonotype was observed many times. V usage is TRBV7-2 and J usage is TRBJ2-1, with D hard to call. Germline CDR1 reads SGHTA; CDR2 reads FQGNSA. The CDR3 runs 13 residues. Trimming pared 1 base from V and 12 bases from J, leaving 13 bases between. As DNA, the CDR3 is TGTGCCAGCAGCTTAGAAGGTCAGAGTCTGCAGTTCTTC. This gives the protein CASSLEGQSLQFF. Using reference TRBV7-2 and TRBJ2-1 for the parts outside the CDR3, the full variable domain is GAGVSQSPSNKVTEKGKDVELRCDPISGHTALYWYRQSLGQGLEFLIYFQGNSAPDKSGLPSDRFSAERTGGSVSTLTIQRTQQEDSAVYLCASSLEGQSLQFFGPGTRLTVL.

The J gene is TRBJ2-7, the V gene TRBV10-3, with 11 bases that match TRBD1. CDR3 length: 14 amino acids. Germline V gene sequence: CDR1 ENHRY, CDR2 SYGVKD. The J segment lost 6 bases and the V segment lost 6 bases, leaving 7 bases of the junction unmatched. Here the CDR3 reads CAIRVDRGHREQYF. The CDR3 bases are TGTGCCATCAGGGTGGACAGGGGGCATCGCGAGCAGTACTTC.

This clonotype was counted many times. The CDR3: CASSPTGGYGYTF. CDR3 nucleotides: TGTGCCAGCAGTCCTACAGGGGGCTATGGCTACACCTTC. The chain is built from TRBV5-4 and TRBJ1-2, with 8 bases aligning to TRBD1. After removal of 5 bases from V and 4 bases from J, the junction contained 4 bases not matched to a gene. This CDR3 region has 13 residues. Per the germline V gene, CDR1 is SGHNT and CDR2 is YYREEE (reference sequence).

In its sample, this clonotype was seen once. This may come from a read error, since a much larger clone is one base off. This sequence joins TRBV18 and TRBJ1-5, with a weak D call TRBD1 (5 bases). The germline V and J ends were trimmed by 3 bases and 6 bases, with 15 bases remaining between them. The CDR3 covers 15 residues. Germline-derived CDR1 and CDR2 are KGHSH and LQKENI. The CDR3 DNA reads TGTGCCAGCTCACCGAACAGTGGAGGGACTCAGCCCCAGCATTTT. Amino acid sequence: CASSPNSGGTQPQHF.

This clonotype was seen repeatedly, ten times or more. The V gene is TRBV7-9, the J gene TRBJ1-6; D ambiguous. The CDR3 consists of 15 residues. Trimming took off 1 base at V and 5 bases at J, with 9 bases between the two ends. Germline CDR1 reads SEHNR; CDR2 reads FQNEAQ (reference sequence). This CDR3 reads CASSLVWPNNSPLHF. The CDR3 DNA reads TGTGCCAGCAGCTTAGTATGGCCAAATAATTCACCCCTCCACTTT.

In this sample, this clonotype turned up many times. V usage is TRBV5-1 and J usage is TRBJ2-1; TRBD1 is a possible D gene (5 bases). Between the trimmed V and J ends, which lost 6 bases and 3 bases, there was a span of 16 bases. The germline gives CDR1 SGHRS, CDR2 YFSETQ. This CDR3 has 15 residues. The CDR3 protein is CASTTTPGYYNEQFF. CDR3 nucleotide sequence: TGCGCCAGCACCACGACCCCAGGGTACTACAATGAGCAGTTCTTC.

The sample holds many counts of this clonotype. The chain employs TRBV7-9 and TRBJ2-3; D could derive from TRBD1 or TRBD2 (6 bases each). The germline gives CDR1 SEHNR, CDR2 FQNEAQ (reference sequence). V dropped 11 bases and J dropped 2 bases, with 17 bases sitting between them. The CDR3 covers 14 residues. For the CDR3, the DNA is TGTGCCGCCTCGGAGGGGGAAGCCACAGATACGCAGTATTTT. Amino acid sequence: CAASEGEATDTQYF.

Remarks on this clonotype: A read error may explain this, as a much larger clone is one base away. CDR3 sequence: CASSQYRGFPKNIQYF. The DNA for the CDR3 is TGTGCCAGCAGCCAATATAGGGGGTTTCCCAAAAACATTCAGTACTTC. The chain links TRBV3-1 to TRBJ2-4; perhaps TRBD1 as D (6 bases). The CDR3 is 16 residues long. The V gene lost 2 bases and the J gene lost 2 bases, with 13 bases spanning the gap. Germline-derived CDR1 and CDR2 are LGHDT and YNNKEL (reference sequence). Supplemented by reference TRBV3-1 and TRBJ2-4, the full variable domain reads DTAVSQTPKYLVTQMGNDKSIKCEQNLGHDTMYWYKQDSKKFLKIMFSYNNKELIINETVPNRFSPKSPDKAHLNLHINSLELGDSAVYFCASSQYRGFPKNIQYFGAGTRLSVL.

At least ten counts were recorded for this clonotype. The chain is built from TRBV29-1 and TRBJ2-3; D gene uncertain. The germline CDR1 and CDR2 sequences are SQVTM and ANQGSEA. CDR3 length equals 11 residues. V was clipped by 5 bases and J by 6 bases, with 9 bases between them. The CDR3 coding sequence is TGCAGCGTTCGGTACAGTGATACGCAGTATTTT. Residues: CSVRYSDTQYF.

This clonotype has just a few counts. The V call is TRBV7-9, the J call TRBJ2-7; 7 bases are a match to TRBD1. The CDR3 is 14 amino acids. J was trimmed by 3 bases and V by 5 bases; bases with no gene match: 7. The germline CDR1 and CDR2 sequences are SEHNR and FQNEAQ (reference sequence). Here the CDR3 DNA reads TGTGCCAGCAGCCCGGACAGGAATTTCTACGAGCAGTACTTC. Residues: CASSPDRNFYEQYF.

This clonotype was observed at least ten times. The gene calls are TRBV5-5 and TRBJ2-3, with 8 positions matching TRBD2. This CDR3 contains 16 residues. Germline lookup yields CDR1 SGHKS and CDR2 YYEKEE (reference sequence). The J segment lost 1 base and the V segment lost 4 bases, leaving 8 bases of the junction unmatched. Here the CDR3 reads CASSALTSVGTDTQYF. Here the CDR3 DNA reads TGTGCCAGCAGCGCACTGACTAGCGTGGGCACAGATACGCAGTATTTT.

This clonotype was found many times. The V gene is TRBV5-5, the J gene TRBJ1-5, with 9 nucleotides matching TRBD1. V shed 3 bases and J 0 bases; nucleotides not matched to a gene: 10. In germline, CDR1 is SGHKS, CDR2 YYEKEE (reference sequence). This CDR3 spans 18 amino acids. DNA of the CDR3: TGTGCCAGCAGCTGGACGGACAGGGGATTTTCTAGCAATCAGCCCCAGCATTTT. As protein: CASSWTDRGFSSNQPQHF.

This clonotype was seen at least ten times. The chain links TRBV7-2 to TRBJ1-5; D not certain. The V gene's germline CDR1 is SGHTA and CDR2 FQGNSA. Trimming shortened V by 2 bases and J by 0 bases, and 8 bases separated the two germline ends. CDR3 length: 15 residues. DNA of the CDR3: TGTGCCAGCAGCTTATCCGGTATTAGCAATCAGCCCCAGCATTTT. The encoded protein is CASSLSGISNQPQHF.

V is TRBV6-2 or TRBV6-3 and J is TRBJ2-3; 9 nucleotides agree with TRBD1. The ends lost 5 bases at V and 7 bases at J; junction bases unmatched: 10. CDR3 length: 15 residues. Germline V gene sequence: CDR1 MNHEY, CDR2 SVGEGT. The DNA for the CDR3 is TGTGCCAGCAGTACCACAGGGGGCTCTGCATATACGCAGTATTTT. Translating gives CASSTTGGSAYTQYF.

The table lists this clonotype with many counts. V usage is TRBV20-1 and J usage is TRBJ2-3; D is perhaps TRBD2 (5 bases). The V end was cut by 1 base, the J end by 2 bases, with 13 bases between. Germline values: CDR1 DFQATT, CDR2 SNEGSKA (reference sequence). The CDR3 has 15 amino acids. The CDR3 is CSARASRGITDTQYF. Written as DNA, the CDR3 is TGCAGTGCTAGAGCCAGCCGGGGTATCACAGATACGCAGTATTTT.

This clonotype occurred many times. The gene calls are TRBV20-1 and TRBJ1-4; a weak D match, TRBD1 (6 bases). V was shortened by 2 bases and J by 6 bases, with 16 bases between the two germline ends. Per germline, CDR1 DFQATT and CDR2 SNEGSKA (reference sequence). The CDR3 is 15 residues long. The CDR3 nucleotides read TGCAGTGCTAGAAATGACAGGACGACCGATGAAAAACTGTTTTTT. This gives the protein CSARNDRTTDEKLFF.

There are many counts of this clonotype. This chain links TRBV12-3 or TRBV12-4 with TRBJ1-5; 7 positions agree with TRBD1. V was pared by 6 bases and J by 1 base, with 6 bases of the junction left unmatched. The CDR3 spans 15 residues. This chain's CDR3 is CASSQGTASNQPQHF. CDR3 coding DNA: TGTGCCAGCAGCCAAGGGACAGCCAGCAATCAGCCCCAGCATTTT.

This clonotype was picked up many times. V and J are TRBV6-2 or TRBV6-3 and TRBJ1-6; D gene uncertain. CDR3 length: 13 residues. CDR1 and CDR2 (germline): MNHEY, SVGEGT. V lost 3 bases and J lost 9, with 9 bases in between. In DNA form, the CDR3 reads TGTGCCAGCAGTTATGATGGCTTTTCACCCCTCCACTTT. Amino acids: CASSYDGFSPLHF.

The gene calls are TRBV12-3 or TRBV12-4 and TRBJ1-4; D is unresolved. The CDR3 is 14 residues long. Trimming removed 5 bases from V and 3 bases from J, with 10 bases in between. In nucleotides, the CDR3 is TGTGCCAGCAGTAGTGGTCTTTCTAATGAAAAACTGTTTTTT. As protein: CASSSGLSNEKLFF.

There are many counts of this clonotype. The chain carries TRBV27 and TRBJ1-6; D gene unclear. The V end lost 3 bases, the J end lost 9 bases, and 6 bases lay between the germline ends. Germline-derived CDR1 and CDR2 are MNHEY and SMNVEV (reference sequence). This CDR3 is 12 amino acids long. Here the CDR3 DNA reads TGTGCCAGCAGTTTTAGTAGTTCACCCCTCCACTTT. It specifies CASSFSSSPLHF.

Ten or more counts support this clonotype. The chain combines TRBV5-1 with TRBJ1-5, with D uncertain. V was pared by 2 bases and J by 2 bases, with 11 bases between. Germline V gene sequence: CDR1 SGHRS, CDR2 YFSETQ. This CDR3 has 15 amino acids. The CDR3 DNA sequence: TGCGCCAGCAGCTTTGGACCCGAGGGCAATCAGCCCCAGCATTTT. Residues: CASSFGPEGNQPQHF.

Ten or more counts support this clonotype. The chain joins TRBV7-2 to TRBJ2-3, with 9 bases that match TRBD2. Per germline, CDR1 SGHTA and CDR2 FQGNSA. J was trimmed by 4 bases and V by 5 bases; bases with no gene match: 7. This CDR3 has 15 residues. CDR3 region: CASSVIAGAPDTQYF. The CDR3 DNA sequence: TGTGCCAGCAGCGTAATAGCGGGGGCCCCAGATACGCAGTATTTT.

Ten or more counts support this clonotype. This chain joins TRBV5-1 and TRBJ2-2; TRBD1 might be the D (6 bases). This CDR3 is built from 18 residues. Trimming took 5 bases from V and 3 from J, leaving 23 bases between them. In germline, CDR1 is SGHRS, CDR2 YFSETQ. For the CDR3, the DNA is TGCGCCAGCAGGGGCCACGCCGGACAGTCCGCCGACACCGGGGAGCTGTTTTTT. Its protein product is CASRGHAGQSADTGELFF.